Described below is a single TCR beta chain sequence and its context. This sample was included in a study of blood T cell repertoires in COVID-19. Profiling relied on immunoSEQ multiplex PCR, and the TCRdb table lists in-frame clones only, not all of them. The table lists hundreds of thousands of clones, 88% of them singletons. This CDR3 is 14 amino acids long. Germline V gene lookup returns CDR1 SEHNR and CDR2 FQNEAQ (reference sequence). V shed 5 bases and J shed 2 bases, with 12 bases lying between them. J is TRBJ1-2 and V is TRBV7-9; no clear D. The clonotype originates from a woman under 40 with acute or convalescent COVID-19. Specimen: peripheral blood. CDR3 region: CASSASRSNYGYTF. The CDR3, as DNA: TGTGCCAGCAGCGCCTCAAGGAGCAACTATGGCTACACCTTC.